The clone carrying this T cell receptor (beta chain) was seen only a few times. The sample is drawn from a study of blood T cell repertoires in COVID-19. Overall study context: Sites in the United States, Italy and Spain provided acute and convalescent COVID-19 samples. Sources were T cells, B-cell-depleted T cells, or PBMCs; the material itself was cDNA or gDNA.

Original processing notes: Nucleated cell counts were estimated from reference gene primer amplification. Clones were sequenced by immunoSEQ multiplex PCR, and TCRdb holds only the in-frame ones, with some missing. That table supplies the V and J calls and clone size; D and trimming were determined from the DNA. This sample has 64,000 or so clones; approximately 83% occur once, and the top ten carry around 1.2%. Trimming removed 1 base at V and 7 bases at J, with 11 bases between. Germline V gene data show CDR1 as GTSNPN and CDR2 as SVGIG (reference sequence). This CDR3 contains 13 residues. The gene calls are TRBV30 and TRBJ1-5; tentatively, D is TRBD1 (6 bases). The sequence derives from a man aged 40-50 years with acute or convalescent COVID-19. The specimen was peripheral blood. This chain's CDR3 is CAWSEQGGQPQHF. The CDR3 nucleotides are TGTGCCTGGAGTGAACAGGGAGGGCAGCCCCAGCATTTT.